A single sample gave rise to the 19 T cell receptor beta chains below, sequenced in a study of breast tumors, draining lymph nodes, adjacent tissues. A single record per CDR3 protein comes from TCRdb applying MiXCR to the multiplex PCR reads. The data contain around 290,000 distinct CDR3 sequences, more than 30% of them seen just once; the ten biggest clones take up 0.85% to 1.3%. Samples came from axillary lymph nodes draining the breast cancer. Sequenced material: axillary lymph node tissue. These receptors came from a female donor with breast cancer. Some clones in this sample may be carry-over from other donors' samples.

As concerns this clonotype: Being one base from a much bigger clone, this may be a read error. This chain joins TRBV12-3 or TRBV12-4 and TRBJ1-1; TRBD1 might be the D (5 bases). The CDR3 covers 14 residues. CDR3 loop: CVSSFGQGNTEAFF. The CDR3 DNA reads TGTGTCAGCAGTTTTGGTCAGGGGAACACTGAAGCTTTCTTT.

This chain uses TRBV28 with TRBJ1-5; possibly TRBD1 for D (6 bases). The CDR3 is 16 residues long. Germline V gene lookup returns CDR1 MDHEN and CDR2 SYDVKM. CDR3 loop: CASPPRGVYSNQPQHF. In DNA form, the CDR3 reads TGTGCGAGCCCCCCCAGGGGAGTTTATAGCAATCAGCCCCAGCATTTT.

This clonotype was observed many times. The chain employs TRBV14 and TRBJ1-4; D is unclear. The CDR3 runs to 14 residues. V was shortened by 4 bases and J by 8 bases, with 14 bases between the two germline ends. CDR1 and CDR2 from the germline V gene are SGHDN and FVKESK. CDR3 DNA sequence: TGTGCCAGCAGCCCGAATGGGGTTTCCGAAAAACTGTTTTTT. It yields the protein CASSPNGVSEKLFF.

The V and J genes are TRBV20-1 and TRBJ1-4; 7 nucleotides align to TRBD1. The CDR3 loop spans 12 amino acids. Germline CDR1 reads DFQATT; CDR2 reads SNEGSKA (reference sequence). The trim removed 6 bases at V and 8 bases at J, leaving 6 bases unmatched. The CDR3 protein is CSAHRGREKLFF. Here the CDR3 DNA reads TGCAGTGCGCACAGGGGAAGGGAAAAACTGTTTTTT.

There are many counts of this clonotype. The genes are TRBV2 and TRBJ2-7; D may be TRBD1 or TRBD2 (5 bases each). CDR1 SNHLY and CDR2 FYNNEI come from the germline V gene. The V end was cut by 6 bases, the J end by 7 bases, with 19 bases between. This CDR3 is built from 14 residues. CDR3 amino acids: CASSVSRGQGEQYF. The CDR3 coding sequence is TGTGCCAGCAGCGTTTCGAGGGGCCAAGGGGAGCAGTACTTC. The full variable domain, completed using reference TRBV2 and TRBJ2-7, is EPEVTQTPSHQVTQMGQEVILRCVPISNHLYFYWYRQILGQKVEFLVSFYNNEISEKSEIFDDQFSVERPDGSNFTLKIRSTKLEDSAMYFCASSVSRGQGEQYFGPGTRLTVT.

There are many counts of this clonotype. The V call is TRBV5-1, the J call TRBJ2-1; 12 bases agree with TRBD2. CDR3 length: 17 amino acids. The germline V gene has CDR1 SGHRS and CDR2 YFSETQ. Unmatched junction bases numbered 11, after V lost 3 bases and J lost 7 bases. DNA of the CDR3: TGCGCCAGCAGCTCCGGAAGACTAGCGGGAGTAAGGAATGAGCAGTTCTTC. This encodes CASSSGRLAGVRNEQFF.

In this sample, this clonotype turned up many times. This rearrangement joins TRBV5-1 to TRBJ2-1, with D maybe TRBD1 (6 bases). Per the germline V gene, CDR1 is SGHRS and CDR2 is YFSETQ. V was shortened by 4 bases and J by 2 bases, with 13 bases between the two germline ends. CDR3 length: 15 residues. The CDR3 sequence: CASSQGQNTYNEQFF. For the CDR3, the DNA is TGCGCCAGCAGCCAAGGACAGAACACCTACAATGAGCAGTTCTTC.

The chain uses TRBV28 and TRBJ2-7; TRBD1 matches 12 bases. The CDR3 has 15 amino acids. V shed 6 bases, J shed 4 bases, and the junction held 7 bases outside the gene matches. In germline, CDR1 is MDHEN, CDR2 SYDVKM. CDR3 DNA: TGTGCCAGCAGCCGGGGACAGGGGGCACGTTACGAGCAGTACTTC. It translates to CASSRGQGARYEQYF.

A note on this clonotype: A single base separates this from a much larger clone, so it may be a read error. The J gene is TRBJ2-1, the V gene TRBV6-6; D may be TRBD1 (5 bases). The CDR3 loop spans 16 amino acids. The germline CDR1 and CDR2 sequences are MNHNY and SVGAGI (reference sequence). CDR3 sequence reads: CASRGLDSGSYNEQLF. In DNA, the CDR3 is TGTGCCAGTAGGGGATTAGACAGTGGCTCGTACAATGAGCAGCTCTTC.

This clonotype was observed at least ten times. This chain links TRBV12-3 or TRBV12-4 with TRBJ2-1; 8 bases fit TRBD1. J lost 6 bases, V lost 6 bases, and 7 bases had no gene match. CDR3 length equals 14 residues. The CDR3 loop reads CASRDSTGVNEQFF. The CDR3, as DNA: TGTGCCAGCAGGGACTCGACAGGGGTCAATGAGCAGTTCTTC.

This clonotype came up a few times. The chain couples TRBV28 to TRBJ2-1; D gene uncertain. The CDR3 consists of 12 residues. Trimming removed 3 bases from V and 12 bases from J, with 12 bases in between. CDR1 MDHEN and CDR2 SYDVKM come from the germline V gene. The CDR3 DNA is TGTGCCAGCAGTTTCCAATATGGGCCGCAGTTCTTC. This codes for CASSFQYGPQFF.

This clonotype was found a few times. A much bigger clone sits one base away, suggesting this may be a read error. The V and J genes are TRBV10-1 and TRBJ1-4, with TRBD1 matching 9 bases. Germline CDR1 reads WNHNN; CDR2 reads SYGVQD (reference sequence). The CDR3 consists of 15 residues. Trimming took 3 bases from V and 8 from J; bases not matched to a gene: 7. The CDR3 DNA reads as TGCGCCAGCAGTGACTCCGGGACAGGGAAGGAAAAACTGTTTTTT. It yields the protein CASSDSGTGKEKLFF.

For this clonotype: Given a much more abundant clone one base away, this may be a read error. This chain links TRBV5-4 with TRBJ2-7, with 7 bases lining up with TRBD1. CDR1 SGHNT and CDR2 YYREEE come from the germline V gene (reference sequence). J gave up 1 base and V 1 base, and 8 bases lay outside the gene matches. The CDR3 runs 16 residues. CDR3 coding DNA: TGTGCCAGCAGCTTGTATTCAGCGACAGGGTCCTACGAGCAGTACTTC. Amino acid sequence: CASSLYSATGSYEQYF.

The V gene is TRBV7-2, the J gene TRBJ1-1; D call uncertain. V was clipped by 5 bases and J by 7 bases, with 17 bases between them. Germline CDR1 is SGHTA and CDR2 is FQGNSA. The CDR3 is 14 residues long. CDR3 sequence reads: CASSPSGVVVEAFF. CDR3 bases: TGTGCCAGCAGCCCCTCTGGGGTCGTCGTTGAAGCTTTCTTT. Using reference TRBV7-2 and TRBJ1-1 for the parts outside the CDR3, the full variable domain is GAGVSQSPSNKVTEKGKDVELRCDPISGHTALYWYRQSLGQGLEFLIYFQGNSAPDKSGLPSDRFSAERTGGSVSTLTIQRTQQEDSAVYLCASSPSGVVVEAFFGQGTRLTVV.

This clonotype has a count of ten or more. This chain uses TRBV12-3 or TRBV12-4 with TRBJ2-2; D is unresolved. This CDR3 region has 13 residues. Trimming cost V 6 bases and J 3 bases, with 8 bases left between them. The CDR3 bases are TGTGCCAGCAGAAGGGCGGACACCGGGGAGCTGTTTTTT. Amino acids: CASRRADTGELFF.

This clonotype turned up a few times. A much more abundant neighbour one base away suggests this may be a read error. The V and J genes are TRBV20-1 and TRBJ2-7; 11 bases line up with TRBD2. The junction had 5 bases not matched to a gene; V was cut back by 2 bases and J by 2 bases. Germline V CDR1 and CDR2: DFQATT, SNEGSKA (reference sequence). The CDR3 runs 15 residues. The CDR3 nucleotides are TGCAGTGCTAGACTAGCGGGAGGTGCGGCCTACGAGCAGTACTTC. This codes for CSARLAGGAAYEQYF.

This clonotype has a single count. The CDR3 end shows no conserved phenylalanine or tryptophan, and so a read error is likely. No DNA is shown, since the ends of the CDR3 on it are uncertain; the CDR3 is the one TCRdb lists. J is TRBJ2-3 and V is TRBV29-1. The CDR3 totals 15 residues, both ends included. Germline V gene sequence: CDR1 SQVTM, CDR2 ANQGSEA. CDR3 sequence: CSVAELSTSTDTRYS.

This clonotype was picked up many times. The chain carries TRBV7-2 and TRBJ2-2, with D uncertain. Germline V gene lookup returns CDR1 SGHTA and CDR2 FQGNSA. This CDR3 is 16 amino acids long. V shed 7 bases and J shed 2 bases, with 17 bases lying between them. The CDR3 reads CASNQQVQINTGELFF. The DNA of the CDR3 is TGTGCCAGCAACCAGCAGGTCCAGATAAACACCGGGGAGCTGTTTTTT.

This clonotype was counted ten times or more. CDR3 DNA sequence: TGTGCCAGCAGCTTCGTTCTAGCGGGAGGGCCGTTCGAGCAGTACTTC. Translation gives CASSFVLAGGPFEQYF. The gene calls are TRBV5-6 and TRBJ2-7, with 12 bases identical to TRBD2. The V and J ends lost 2 bases and 6 bases, in that order; junction bases with no gene match: 9. The V gene's germline CDR1 is SGHDT and CDR2 YYEEEE. The CDR3 contains 16 residues. The entire variable domain, with the rest obtained from reference TRBV5-6 and TRBJ2-7, is as follows: DAGVTQSPTHLIKTRGQQVTLRCSPKSGHDTVSWYQQALGQGPQFIFQYYEEEERQRGNFPDRFSGHQFPNYSSELNVNALLLGDSALYLCASSFVLAGGPFEQYFGPGTRLTVT.